One and the same sample provided the 20 T cell receptor beta chains below, sequenced in a study of OX40 agonist ivuxolimab in advanced cancers. Libraries were prepared by immunoSEQ multiplex PCR; TCRdb keeps only in-frame clonotypes and omits some of them. Among 20,000 or so clones, 70% to 90% were seen once, and the ten largest hold over 25%. The sample consisted of CD4+ or CD8+ T cells sorted from blood, taken in a trial of the OX40 agonist ivuxolimab. The receptors were sampled from an adult with an advanced solid tumor such as melanoma, head and neck, liver or kidney cancer.

The chain carries TRBV5-4 and TRBJ1-1; D unclear. Looked up from germline, CDR1 is SGHNT and CDR2 is YYREEE (reference sequence). Trimming took 2 bases from V and 2 from J, leaving 4 bases between them. CDR3 length: 12 amino acids. CDR3 protein: CASSFRNTEAFF. In DNA form, the CDR3 reads TGTGCCAGCAGCTTTCGAAACACTGAAGCTTTCTTT. Complete variable domain (other parts from reference TRBV5-4 and TRBJ1-1): ETGVTQSPTHLIKTRGQQVTLRCSSQSGHNTVSWYQQALGQGPQFIFQYYREEENGRGNFPPRFSGLQFPNYSSELNVNALELDDSALYLCASSFRNTEAFFGQGTRLTVV.

The gene calls are TRBV27 and TRBJ2-7, with TRBD1 matching 7 bases. CDR1 and CDR2 (germline): MNHEY, SMNVEV (reference sequence). J gave up 6 bases and V 6 bases, and 8 bases lay outside the gene matches. This CDR3 comprises 13 residues. CDR3 in DNA: TGTGCCAGCAGGCCCACAGGGGATAGCGAGCAGTACTTC. Its protein product is CASRPTGDSEQYF.

The CDR3 loop is CASSPQIVPAGGVEQFF. The CDR3 nucleotides are TGTGCCAGCAGCCCCCAGATAGTTCCAGCGGGAGGGGTTGAGCAGTTCTTC. The chain is built from TRBV7-9 and TRBJ2-1; 10 nucleotides line up with TRBD2. From germline, CDR1 is SEHNR and CDR2 FQNEAQ (reference sequence). Germline trimming cut 5 bases from V and 9 bases from J; bases unmatched to any gene: 16. This CDR3 spans 17 amino acids.

V and J are TRBV7-6 and TRBJ1-4; D uncertain. CDR1 SGHVS and CDR2 FNYEAQ come from the germline V gene. V was cut by 0 bases and J by 1 base, with 0 bases left in between. This CDR3 is 13 amino acids long. This CDR3 reads CASSLATNEKLFF. CDR3 bases: TGTGCCAGCAGCTTAGCAACTAATGAAAAACTGTTTTTT.

The chain carries TRBV5-6 and TRBJ1-1; TRBD1 matches 9 bases. CDR1 and CDR2 (germline): SGHDT, YYEEEE. The ends lost 4 bases at V and 5 bases at J; junction bases unmatched: 9. The CDR3 spans 15 residues. CDR3: CASSRDRVSWTEAFF. CDR3 sequence (DNA): TGTGCCAGCAGCCGGGACAGGGTGAGTTGGACTGAAGCTTTCTTT. Based on the CDR3 plus reference TRBV5-6 and TRBJ1-1, the full variable domain is DAGVTQSPTHLIKTRGQQVTLRCSPKSGHDTVSWYQQALGQGPQFIFQYYEEEERQRGNFPDRFSGHQFPNYSSELNVNALLLGDSALYLCASSRDRVSWTEAFFGQGTRLTVV.

The table lists this clone with a count of one. The chain carries TRBV28 and TRBJ1-2, with TRBD1 identical over 7 bases. The germline gives CDR1 MDHEN, CDR2 SYDVKM. The CDR3 has 14 residues. V was clipped by 2 bases and J by 10 bases; unmatched bases: 10. The CDR3 loop is CASSLTGTAPSYTF. In DNA, the CDR3 is TGTGCCAGCAGTTTAACCGGGACAGCTCCTTCCTACACCTTC.

The V and J genes are TRBV10-3 and TRBJ1-5; 8 bases are a match to TRBD1. The CDR3 sequence is 13 residues long. Germline CDR1 and CDR2: ENHRY and SYGVKD. Germline trimming cut 6 bases from V and 6 bases from J; bases unmatched to any gene: 4. The chain's CDR3 is CAIRKDRGQPQHF. The CDR3 DNA reads TGTGCCATCAGGAAAGACAGGGGTCAGCCCCAGCATTTT.

CDR3 DNA: TGTGCCAGCAGTTCCTCCGGAAATTACGAGCAGTACTTC. It encodes CASSSSGNYEQYF. This sequence joins TRBV6-5 and TRBJ2-7, with D unclear. CDR3 length: 13 residues. CDR1 is MNHEY, CDR2 SVGAGI, per germline. Trimming took 4 bases from V and 4 from J, leaving 11 bases between them.

The chain links TRBV27 to TRBJ1-5; maybe TRBD1 (6 bases). Germline V CDR1 and CDR2: MNHEY, SMNVEV (reference sequence). The CDR3 length is 15 residues. V was shortened by 2 bases and J by 2 bases, with 10 bases between the two germline ends. The CDR3 spells CASSLGGRGNQPQHF. CDR3 coding DNA: TGTGCCAGCAGTTTAGGGGGGCGCGGCAATCAGCCCCAGCATTTT.

The V and J genes are TRBV27 and TRBJ2-7; 8 bases agree with TRBD1. Germline CDR1 reads MNHEY; CDR2 reads SMNVEV (reference sequence). The length of the CDR3 is 14 residues. V lost 4 bases, J lost 6 bases, and 8 bases stayed unmatched. CDR3 residues: CASSSWDRRSEQYF. The CDR3 DNA sequence: TGTGCCAGCAGTTCATGGGACAGGCGAAGCGAGCAGTACTTC.

The genes are TRBV12-2 and TRBJ1-2. TRBV12-2 is a pseudogene. The CDR3 extends over 16 amino acids. The DNA of the CDR3 is TGTGCAAGTCGCTTAGCGAGGGTCAGGGACGGCTATGGCTACACCTTC. Translated: CASRLARVRDGYGYTF.

The V call is TRBV25-1, the J call TRBJ2-6; no reliable D call. V lost 5 bases to trimming and J lost 1 base, with 6 bases between them. The germline CDR1 and CDR2 sequences are MGHDK and SYGVNS. The CDR3 contains 14 residues. CDR3: CASSLGSGANVLTF. The CDR3 coding sequence is TGTGCCAGCAGTTTAGGATCTGGGGCCAACGTCCTGACTTTC.

The J gene is TRBJ1-1, the V gene TRBV5-6, with D unclear. This CDR3 spans 15 amino acids. V was shortened by 1 base and J by 1 base, with 11 bases between the two germline ends. Germline-derived CDR1 and CDR2 are SGHDT and YYEEEE. The CDR3 sequence: CASSLSPPENTEAFF. The CDR3 nucleotides read TGTGCCAGCAGCTTGTCACCCCCCGAGAACACTGAAGCTTTCTTT.

The chain has TRBV28 and TRBJ1-4, with TRBD1 matching 7 bases. CDR1 is MDHEN and CDR2 is SYDVKM in the germline V gene. With 7 bases clipped from V and 6 bases from J, the junction kept 8 bases outside the gene matches. The CDR3 has 14 residues. CDR3 amino acids: CASTTTGDYEKLFF. Here the CDR3 DNA reads TGTGCCAGCACCACCACAGGGGACTATGAAAAACTGTTTTTT.

The chain couples TRBV7-6 to TRBJ2-2; D possibly corresponds to TRBD2 (6 bases). The V gene lost 5 bases and the J gene lost 2 bases, with 18 bases spanning the gap. This CDR3 is 17 amino acids long. Germline V lookup: CDR1 SGHVS, CDR2 FNYEAQ. CDR3 nucleotide sequence: TGTGCCAGCAGCGATCTAGCGAGGAGGAGCAACACCGGGGAGCTGTTTTTT. Protein sequence: CASSDLARRSNTGELFF.

The CDR3 here is CASSWIPTGTGYEQYF. CDR3 DNA sequence: TGTGCCAGCAGTTGGATCCCAACCGGGACAGGTTACGAGCAGTACTTC. The chain uses TRBV28 and TRBJ2-7; TRBD1 matches at 8 bases. The CDR3 is 16 amino acids. V was clipped by 4 bases and J by 4 bases; unmatched bases: 12. Per germline, CDR1 MDHEN and CDR2 SYDVKM.

The gene calls are TRBV7-9 and TRBJ2-2; no reliable D call. CDR1 is SEHNR and CDR2 is FQNEAQ in the germline V gene (reference sequence). The CDR3 runs 13 residues. V was pared by 11 bases and J by 3 bases, with 13 bases between. Written as DNA, the CDR3 is TGTGCCGTAAAAGTTGGGGACACCGGGGAGCTGTTTTTT. Translated: CAVKVGDTGELFF.

This clone was seen once. The chain has TRBV27 and TRBJ2-7, with D uncertain. Germline V CDR1 and CDR2: MNHEY, SMNVEV (reference sequence). The CDR3 sequence is 11 residues long. V was pared by 8 bases and J by 0 bases, with 5 bases between. This CDR3 is CASGLSYEQYF. For the CDR3, the DNA is TGTGCCAGCGGCCTCTCCTACGAGCAGTACTTC.

The J gene is TRBJ1-4, the V gene TRBV7-2, with a weak D call TRBD1 (5 bases). This CDR3 is built from 15 residues. CDR1 is SGHTA and CDR2 is FQGNSA in the germline V gene. V was trimmed by 4 bases and J by 2 bases, leaving 11 bases between them. The DNA for the CDR3 is TGTGCCAGCAGCTGGGGCCCAGGGACTAATGAAAAACTGTTTTTT. Its protein product is CASSWGPGTNEKLFF.

V usage is TRBV11-2 and J usage is TRBJ2-5, with D possibly matching TRBD1 (6 bases). The CDR3 spans 17 residues. Germline loops: CDR1 SGHAT, CDR2 FQNNGV. The V end was cut by 3 bases, the J end by 2 bases, with 19 bases between. The CDR3 DNA follows: TGTGCCAGCAGCTTCACAAAGACAGGACCACTTCAAGAGACCCAGTACTTC. This encodes CASSFTKTGPLQETQYF.